The T cell receptor (beta chain) under discussion was sequenced for a study of T cell responses to AZD1222 COVID-19 vaccine. Germline CDR1 is SQVTM and CDR2 is ANQGSEA. This CDR3 has 14 residues. V gave up 8 bases and J gave up 3 bases, with 17 bases separating them. The repertoire was sequenced with immunoSEQ multiplex PCR; TCRdb's copy has only in-frame clones and lacks some. The sample lists about 130,000 clones, 70% to 90% occurring once. It was second doses at about 4 or about 12 weeks that were pooled. This clone was seen a single time. The target antigen is unknown. Study-wide results and caveats: Donors in the cohort were predominantly white British and more often female, and clonal diversity was possibly underestimated. Receipt of two AZD1222 doses was followed by a rise in Spike-specific TCR breadth and depth. Spike as a whole was targeted by vaccine-associated CD4 TCRs, dominant at 160-218 and 743-854.

The sequence was obtained from an adult who received the AZD1222 COVID-19 vaccine. The chain links TRBV29-1 to TRBJ1-5; no reliable D call. Sequenced material: peripheral blood, taken 28 days after the second AZD1222 dose. CDR3 region: CSRLGWGPNQPQHF. CDR3 coding DNA: TGCAGCCGTCTTGGGTGGGGTCCCAATCAGCCCCAGCATTTT.